Listed here is a single T cell receptor (beta chain). The specificity of this receptor is unknown. No base qualities exist here, and no much larger clone lies one base off it. The data originate from a study of post-analysis software for immune sequencing data (dated by TCRdb to about 2015). For the wider study: Relapsing-remitting, secondary progressive and progressive-relapsing multiple sclerosis were recorded as disease courses, and subtype annotation was lacking for some patients. The patient repertoires were compared against 11 previously published healthy control repertoires obtained from donors aged about 6 to 27 years. A subset of samples was prepared in parallel using single-end sample barcoding, then pooled and co-amplified after Illumina adapter ligation. Results and caveats for the whole study, not just this receptor: Patients showed significantly higher frequencies than controls for several TRBV segments, among them TRBV5-6, TRBV5-1 and TRBV20-1. Significantly lower normalized Chao1 diversity was found in multiple sclerosis patients than in controls, suggesting substantial peripheral T-cell clonal expansion. Direct clustering with F measure revealed strong co-clustering of samples prepared in the same batch, which led to a batch-effect correction. The control group was slightly older than the multiple sclerosis patient group.

To demonstrate the VDJtools post-analysis software, TCR beta repertoires were profiled from the peripheral blood of 13 young patients with multiple sclerosis. Multiple sclerosis patients were children and adolescents aged roughly 6 to 17 years. Based on the germline V gene, the CDR1 and CDR2 sequences are MNHEY and SVGAGI. The CDR3 measures 11 amino acids from cysteine to phenylalanine. The sequence is cut down to CDR3 DNA, 33 bases in frame from base 1. Receptor libraries were prepared by PCR. The data were produced on an Illumina HiSeq 2500. To reduce PCR and sequencing biases, unique molecular identifiers were built into the TCR beta cDNA libraries. Roughly 500,000 cDNA molecules were obtained for every 1 to 10 million input T cells, so each molecule roughly corresponded to one T cell. The same protocol used for the earlier healthy control dataset was applied to prepare and sequence the patient libraries. Within a given batch, samples were prepared together, multiplexed and sequenced on the same HiSeq lane. Processing in the source paper ran as follows. Raw barcoded reads were processed with MIGEC, discarding single-read molecular identifier groups before consensus assembly and CDR3 extraction. Clonotype tables were post-analysed with VDJtools, and diversity was normalized by down-sampling all datasets to the smallest sample size. In repertoire overlap clustering, CDR3 amino acid sequences, but not nucleotide sequences, were matched to correct batch-related cross-sample contamination. TCRdb applied fastp at Q25 and MiXCR to the public reads, then kept only in-frame beta chains. Rows are combined by CDR3 protein, so each entry shows the most common genes and DNA. The V and J calls shown here were made by TCRdb, not taken from the authors' results. Within this sample are 650,000 to 850,000 distinct CDR3 sequences, with about 50% of them counted one time only. The ten largest clones add up to about 4.8% of the sample.

The sequence was obtained from a girl under 18 with multiple sclerosis. The chain uses TRBV6-5 and TRBJ2-4; no D gene can be assigned with confidence. The last part of the DNA fits TRBJ2-7 better; the J call may be wrong. Sequencing was carried out using blood. In nucleotides, the sequence is TGTGCCAGCAGGGGTCTGGTCGAGCAGTACTTC. It specifies CASRGLVEQYF.